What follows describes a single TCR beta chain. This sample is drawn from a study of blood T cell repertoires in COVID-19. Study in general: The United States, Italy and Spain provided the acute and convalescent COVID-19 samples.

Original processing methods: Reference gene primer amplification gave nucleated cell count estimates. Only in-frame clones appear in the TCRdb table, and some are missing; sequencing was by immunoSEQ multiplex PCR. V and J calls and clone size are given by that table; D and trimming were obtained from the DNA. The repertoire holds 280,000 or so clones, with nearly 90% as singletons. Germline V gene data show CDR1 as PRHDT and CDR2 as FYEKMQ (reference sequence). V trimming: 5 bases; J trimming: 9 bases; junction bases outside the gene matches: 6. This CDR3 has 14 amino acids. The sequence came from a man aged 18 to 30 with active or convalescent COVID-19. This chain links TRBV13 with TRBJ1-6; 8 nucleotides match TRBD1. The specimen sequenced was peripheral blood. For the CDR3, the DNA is TGTGCCAGCAGCCCTGACAGGGGCACTTCACCCCTCCACTTT. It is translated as CASSPDRGTSPLHF.